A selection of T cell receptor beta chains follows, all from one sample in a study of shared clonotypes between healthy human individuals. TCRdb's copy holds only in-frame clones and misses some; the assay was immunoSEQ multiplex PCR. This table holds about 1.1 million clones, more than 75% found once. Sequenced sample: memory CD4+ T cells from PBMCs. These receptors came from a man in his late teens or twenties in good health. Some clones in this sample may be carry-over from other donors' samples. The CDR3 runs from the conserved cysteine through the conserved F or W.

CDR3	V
CASTPGGLSYGYTF	TRBV9
CASRVGPNSPLHF	TRBV6-5
CASSPEALTDTQYF	TRBV5-1
CASSVAGGGEQYF	TRBV9
CASSRGTGNTEAFF	TRBV2
CASSEGSGAGANVLTF	TRBV6-4
CASSLGGVPGNTEAFF	TRBV7-2
CASSYGGTGGNEQFF	TRBV6-5
CASKRCWETRTGDLYEQYF	TRBV21-1
CASSTGDGNTIYF	TRBV6-1
CASSLAAAQPQHF	TRBV7-9
CASSEERLYNEQFF	TRBV6-1
CASSLLTAHTDTQYF	TRBV7-9
CASRRGQGVYGYTF	TRBV6-5
CASSLSNQPQHF	TRBV2
CASSPRFAIYNEQFF	TRBV7-9
CASSWDRGSTEAFF	TRBV7-3
CASSIRGGFSYEQYF	TRBV21-1
CASSSQGTSGPEQFF	TRBV11-2
CASWLGGGINQPQHF	TRBV19
CASSAPGTRVSGANVLTF	TRBV19
CASSETGTELTDTQYF	TRBV28
CAISPVSGGYTF	TRBV10-3
CASRTQGYTSEKLFF	TRBV4-1
CASSPRSYNEQFF	TRBV5-1
CAIRGHDNQPQHF	TRBV10-3
CASSESSIGTDTQYF	TRBV2
CASTPSSSYGELFF	TRBV5-1
CSVYGIPGQGAGDYGYTF	TRBV29-1
CASSYSTGQGNYGYTF	TRBV6-5
CASSSQVANPLYGYTF	TRBV6-6
CASSFSRANYGYTF	TRBV27
CASSLWVTVKTEAFF	TRBV7-9
CASSFSGPDTQYF	TRBV7-3
CASSSNSRGNTIYF	TRBV7-9
CAWSGRRNTEAFF	TRBV30
CASRGGQARNQPQHF	TRBV28
CASTPGSRGEKLFF	TRBV2
CASRIIDGPYEQYF	TRBV5-1
CASSDGQGAGNTGELFF	TRBV9
CASSLSLKPTPGQGYTIYF	TRBV7-9
CASGYTEAFF	TRBV19
CASSQGGNYGYTF	TRBV4-1